Following are 17 T cell receptor beta chains from one sample sequenced in a study of shared clonotypes between healthy human individuals (dated by TCRdb to about 2020). The method behind the library was the immunoSEQ multiplex PCR assay. Drawn from immuneACCESS, this table holds only the in-frame rearrangements with V and J called that TCRdb kept. Clones are partly lost; checked studies trace under half to an unresolved V gene and leave the rest unexplained. The sample data list 2 million to 2.5 million clones, and more than 80% of these were observed just once. 0.39% of the sample lies in the top ten. The sample comprised naive CD4+ T cells from PBMCs. The intended sense of this specimen's cell subset or site label: CD45RA+ positively selected. The receptors originated from a man aged 18 to 29 in good health. Some clones in this sample may be carry-over from other donors' samples.

This clone was counted only a few times. The chain carries TRBV29-1 and TRBJ1-1; no clear D. CDR3 size: 8 residues. V lost 8 bases to trimming and J lost 11 bases, with 9 bases between them. Germline V gene data show CDR1 as SQVTM and CDR2 as ANQGSEA. This chain's CDR3 is CSFEGAFF. The DNA for the CDR3 is TGCAGCTTCGAGGGCGCTTTCTTT.

The CDR3 coding sequence is TGTGCCAGCAGCTCTGGGCAGGCTCGGGGAAACATTCAGTACTTC. It is translated as CASSSGQARGNIQYF. The chain has TRBV5-5 and TRBJ2-4; perhaps TRBD2 as D (5 bases). This CDR3 spans 15 amino acids. CDR1 and CDR2 (germline): SGHKS, YYEKEE (reference sequence). V was cut by 3 bases and J by 6 bases, with 16 bases left in between.

V and J are TRBV6-1 and TRBJ1-5; D is uncertain. Germline V gene data show CDR1 as MNHNS and CDR2 as SASEGT. Trimming shortened V by 3 bases and J by 5 bases, and 11 bases separated the two germline ends. The CDR3 extends over 14 amino acids. CDR3 DNA sequence: TGTGCCAGCAGTGATTTTGGAATTTATCAGCCCCAGCATTTT. Amino acid sequence: CASSDFGIYQPQHF.

V is TRBV19 and J is TRBJ2-3; TRBD2 might be the D (5 bases). The CDR3 runs to 15 residues. V was shortened by 3 bases and J by 2 bases, with 12 bases between the two germline ends. Germline assignment: CDR1 LNHDA and CDR2 SQIVND (reference sequence). Here the CDR3 reads CASSIRLSATDTQYF. The DNA of the CDR3 is TGTGCCAGTAGTATTCGACTATCGGCCACAGATACGCAGTATTTT. Filled out from reference TRBV19 and TRBJ2-3, the complete variable domain reads DGGITQSPKYLFRKEGQNVTLSCEQNLNHDAMYWYRQDPGQGLRLIYYSQIVNDFQKGDIAEGYSVSREKKESFPLTVTSAQKNPTAFYLCASSIRLSATDTQYFGPGTRLTVL.

The chain links TRBV7-2 to TRBJ2-1, with 11 positions matching TRBD2. V shed 2 bases and J 8 bases; nucleotides not matched to a gene: 5. The germline CDR1 and CDR2 sequences are SGHTA and FQGNSA. The length of the CDR3 is 15 residues. CDR3 region: CASSLSTSGSHEQFF. The CDR3, as DNA: TGTGCCAGCAGCTTAAGCACTAGCGGGAGCCATGAGCAGTTCTTC.

The rearrangement links TRBV7-2 to TRBJ2-7; 7 bases are a match to TRBD1. The CDR3 has 16 amino acids. J lost 3 bases, V lost 1 base, and 9 bases had no gene match. Germline-derived CDR1 and CDR2 are SGHTA and FQGNSA. CDR3 residues: CASSLGVGQAYYEQYF. The CDR3 DNA reads TGTGCCAGCAGCTTAGGCGTAGGACAGGCCTACTACGAGCAGTACTTC.

This clone was found a few times. The chain joins TRBV7-3 to TRBJ2-3; D might be TRBD2 (7 bases). The ends were cut back, 4 bases at V and 1 base at J, with 30 bases in the middle. The length of the CDR3 is 21 residues. Germline V CDR1 and CDR2: SGHTA, FQGTGA. DNA for the CDR3: TGTGCCAGCAGCTCCCCGGCAAGGCTAGCGGTGTCTAGGGGGGGCACAGATACGCAGTATTTT. Its translation is CASSSPARLAVSRGGTDTQYF. Full variable domain (rest looked up from reference TRBV7-3 and TRBJ2-3): GAGVSQTPSNKVTEKGKYVELRCDPISGHTALYWYRQSLGQGPEFLIYFQGTGAADDSGLPNDRFFAVRPEGSVSTLKIQRTERGDSAVYLCASSSPARLAVSRGGTDTQYFGPGTRLTVL.

This clone was recorded a few times. This chain links TRBV10-2 with TRBJ1-5, with no clear D. Germline V gene sequence: CDR1 WSHSY, CDR2 SAAADI. The germline V and J ends were trimmed by 6 bases and 3 bases, with 9 bases remaining between them. The CDR3 covers 13 residues. The CDR3 DNA is TGCGCCAGCAGGGACGGCTTCAATCAGCCCCAGCATTTT. This encodes CASRDGFNQPQHF.

The V gene is TRBV7-2, the J gene TRBJ2-7; the D is unclear. Trimming left V 2 bases short and J 7 bases short, with 15 bases between. This CDR3 has 14 residues. Germline assignment: CDR1 SGHTA and CDR2 FQGNSA. CDR3 amino acids: CASSLIGGAWEQYF. The CDR3 DNA reads as TGTGCCAGCAGCTTAATTGGCGGTGCATGGGAGCAGTACTTC.

V usage is TRBV5-8 and J usage is TRBJ1-1; D uncertain. Trimming cost V 1 base and J 5 bases, with 15 bases left between them. Germline V lookup: CDR1 SGHTS, CDR2 YDEGEE. The CDR3 contains 15 residues. DNA of the CDR3: TGTGCCAGCAGCTTGTACGGGGTCATGAGGACTGAAGCTTTCTTT. This translates into CASSLYGVMRTEAFF.

A single count supports this clone. V is TRBV4-2 and J is TRBJ2-5; D is perhaps TRBD1 (6 bases). The germline V gene encodes CDR1 LGHNA and CDR2 YNFKEQ. The CDR3 covers 16 residues. V shed 1 base and J shed 5 bases, with 17 bases lying between them. The CDR3 protein is CASSQARGPLGETQYF. CDR3 coding DNA: TGTGCCAGCAGCCAAGCCAGGGGACCTCTGGGGGAGACCCAGTACTTC.

The chain is built from TRBV19 and TRBJ2-5; 14 nucleotides match TRBD2. Trimming removed 5 bases from V and 2 bases from J; junction bases left unmatched: 4. The V gene's germline CDR1 is LNHDA and CDR2 SQIVND (reference sequence). This CDR3 has 16 residues. This CDR3 is CASSVGTSGRQETQYF. In nucleotides, the CDR3 is TGTGCCAGTAGTGTCGGGACTAGCGGGAGACAAGAGACCCAGTACTTC.

The chain couples TRBV19 to TRBJ2-7; D is unresolved. The CDR3 runs 13 residues. The V gene lost 3 bases and the J gene lost 6 bases, with 12 bases spanning the gap. CDR1 and CDR2 (germline): LNHDA, SQIVND (reference sequence). CDR3 amino acids: CASSISPSPEQYF. DNA for the CDR3: TGTGCCAGTAGTATTTCACCCAGCCCCGAGCAGTACTTC. The full variable domain, completed using reference TRBV19 and TRBJ2-7, is DGGITQSPKYLFRKEGQNVTLSCEQNLNHDAMYWYRQDPGQGLRLIYYSQIVNDFQKGDIAEGYSVSREKKESFPLTVTSAQKNPTAFYLCASSISPSPEQYFGPGTRLTVT.

This clone has just a few counts. The rearrangement uses TRBV6-5 and TRBJ1-3; weak D call: TRBD1 (5 bases). The germline V gene encodes CDR1 MNHEY and CDR2 SVGAGI. Trimming shortened V by 10 bases and J by 2 bases, and 9 bases separated the two germline ends. This CDR3 contains 12 residues. CDR3 DNA: TGTGCCACCTTAGGGGCTGGAAACACCATATATTTT. It translates to CATLGAGNTIYF.

The chain couples TRBV27 to TRBJ1-5; D is ambiguous. Trimming removed 1 base from V and 0 bases from J, with 10 bases in between. The CDR3 contains 16 residues. Germline V gene data show CDR1 as MNHEY and CDR2 as SMNVEV (reference sequence). The CDR3, as DNA: TGTGCCAGCAGTTTATTGTCGGTGGATAGCAATCAGCCCCAGCATTTT. This encodes CASSLLSVDSNQPQHF.

This clone appeared once. Different DNA sequences within this sample yield the same CDR3. The chain is built from TRBV29-1 and TRBJ2-4; no firm D call. The germline gives CDR1 SQVTM, CDR2 ANQGSEA. There are 13 residues in the CDR3. Trimming stripped 3 bases from V and 0 bases from J, with 6 bases between. The CDR3, as DNA: TGCAGCGTTGACAGGCTAGCCAAAAACATTCAGTACTTC. Translated: CSVDRLAKNIQYF.

The chain joins TRBV7-8 to TRBJ1-5; 10 positions match TRBD1. There are 16 residues in the CDR3. The germline CDR1 and CDR2 sequences are SGHVS and FQNEAQ. Losses at the gene ends were 0 bases for V and 3 bases for J; bases not matched to a gene: 2. CDR3 in amino acids: CASSLAGQGINQPQHF. CDR3 nucleotides: TGTGCCAGCAGCTTAGCGGGACAGGGGATCAATCAGCCCCAGCATTTT.